This TCR beta chain was sequenced during a study of CD39 and CD103 CD8 tumor-infiltrating T cells (dated by TCRdb to the late 2010s). The study in broad terms: The repertoire comparisons shown came from four patients: one with an HPV-positive HNSCC, one with an HPV-negative HNSCC, one with ovarian cancer and one with melanoma. Deep sequencing of TCRbeta CDR3 was used to compare the repertoires of CD8 TIL subsets, defined by CD103 and CD39, against those of peripheral memory CD8 T cells.

The research as a whole found: Compared with DN and SP CD8 TILs and with blood memory CD8 T cells, DP CD8 TILs appeared more oligoclonal, with the top 30 clonotypes covering about 50-86%. DP TIL clonotypes were rarely found in blood or uninvolved lymph node, whereas DN TIL clonotypes largely overlapped peripheral memory CD8 repertoires.

According to the germline V gene (reference sequence), CDR1 reads SGHKS and CDR2 reads YYEKEE. Trimming accounts for 4 bases at V and 4 bases at J, while the number of junction bases matched to no gene is 7. CDR3 length: 14 amino acids, cysteine to phenylalanine. The entry retains the CDR3 DNA only, 42 bases that are in frame from base 1. For each subset, genomic DNA was extracted from roughly 10,000 to 100,000 sorted cells using the DNeasy Blood and Tissue Kit. The TCRbeta V-J or V-D-J regions were sequenced and mapped through the immunoSEQ service, and coverage above 10x per sample was achieved. The paper's processing steps were these. The analysis included only productive rearrangements exported from the immunoSEQ Analyzer platform, and clonality was assessed using the 500 most abundant clones. To quantify how much repertoires overlapped between populations, both the Morisita-Horn similarity index and the Jaccard index were used. Morisita-Horn similarity between CD8 T-cell subset TCR repertoires was measured in 6 or 7 cancer patients. What TCRdb holds here is the immuneACCESS table cut down to in-frame rearrangements. Part of the clones is not present; checked against another copy, under half of the missing clones reflect an unresolved V gene, and the others are unexplained. V and J calls and clone size are copied from that table; D and trimming were computed from the DNA. A total of about 17,000 clones appear in this sample, about 89% of them only once. The top ten constitute about 4.5% of the sample.

Details on this clone: Its recognized antigen is unknown. No qualities accompany the bases; no much larger clone lies one base away.

Patients were not receiving therapy at sample collection, though earlier treatments ranged from chemotherapy, radiotherapy, surgery and immunotherapy to none. After thawing, cells went through T lymphocyte enrichment using a negative-selection kit, with EpCAM beads added for tumor-infiltrating lymphocytes. Memory CD8 T cells were sorted as CD8+CD4-CD45RA- cells irrespective of CCR7 expression. Peripheral blood mononuclear cells were isolated by Ficoll-Paque PLUS gradient and cryopreserved before analysis. Populations were sorted to roughly 99% purity on a FACSAria II, and cell pellets were frozen for TCR sequencing without culture.

The source material was CD8+ T cells sorted from blood. Explained via the paper, the cell subset or site label denotes: total memory CD8 T cells (CD45RA-CCR7+/-) from blood or uninvolved lymph node. The source is a human donor with head and neck squamous cell carcinoma. The chain joins TRBV5-5 to TRBJ1-2, with 7 bases in between that match TRBD1. The sequence in DNA is TGTGCCAGCAGCCCCGGGACAGACCTCTATGGCTACACCTTC. Its translation reads: CASSPGTDLYGYTF.